The rows below give T cell receptor beta chains drawn from one sample of a study of blood T cell repertoires in COVID-19. Some clones are missing from TCRdb's copy, which holds only in-frame ones; the method was immunoSEQ multiplex PCR. Of under 200,000 clones in the sample, 88% were seen once. Material: peripheral blood. These TCRs come from a man aged 50 to 59 who had recovered from COVID-19. CDR3s include the opening cysteine and the closing phenylalanine or tryptophan. A D gene is named only where the DNA matches it firmly. Clone size is given for some rows only: seen once, a few or many times, or a class if the clone is expanded.

J gene	clone size	D gene	V gene	CDR3 protein	CDR3 DNA
TRBJ1-2	.	.	TRBV28	CASSSTVSQLKGGNYGYTF	TGTGCCAGCAGTTCCACAGTGAGCCAGTTAAAGGGAGGGAACTATGGCTACACCTTC
TRBJ1-6	.	TRBD1	TRBV10-1	CASSGQGNSPLHF	TGCGCCAGCAGTGGACAGGGGAATTCACCCCTCCACTTT
TRBJ1-1	.	.	TRBV11-2	CASSLFITGGTEAFF	TGTGCCAGCAGCTTATTCATAACGGGGGGCACTGAAGCTTTCTTT
TRBJ1-1	.	TRBD1	TRBV12-3/TRBV12-4	CASNRQGVTWSFF	TGTGCCAGCAACCGACAGGGAGTGACTTGGTCTTTCTTT
TRBJ1-5	few	.	TRBV6-5	CASRPSGMSNQPQHF	TGTGCCAGCAGACCATCAGGGATGAGCAATCAGCCCCAGCATTTT
TRBJ1-5	.	TRBD1	TRBV24-1	CATSQPGGGNQPQHF	TGTGCCACCAGCCAACCAGGGGGCGGCAATCAGCCCCAGCATTTT
TRBJ1-6	.	TRBD1	TRBV5-1	CASSSGQVENSPLHF	TGCGCCAGCAGCTCGGGACAGGTGGAAAATTCACCCCTCCACTTT
TRBJ1-4	.	.	TRBV24-1	CATSDFDGTRNEKLFF	TGTGCCACCAGTGATTTTGACGGGACAAGAAATGAAAAACTGTTTTTT
TRBJ2-3	.	TRBD1	TRBV5-4	CASSGGQGNTQYF	TGTGCCAGCAGCGGGGGACAGGGGAATACGCAGTATTTT
TRBJ1-6	.	.	TRBV4-3	CASSQVTGGNSPLHF	TGCGCCAGCAGCCAAGTGACCGGAGGTAATTCACCCCTCCACTTT
TRBJ2-7	.	TRBD1	TRBV12-3/TRBV12-4	CASTKTGYYEQYF	TGTGCCAGCACCAAGACAGGGTACTACGAGCAGTACTTC
TRBJ2-1	.	.	TRBV6-5	CASSETRAHNEQFF	TGTGCCAGCAGCGAGACCAGGGCACACAATGAGCAGTTCTTC
TRBJ2-5	.	.	TRBV18	CASSPRTAPETQYF	TGTGCCAGCTCACCCAGGACAGCCCCGGAGACCCAGTACTTC
TRBJ1-1	.	.	TRBV4-3	CASSRTGTEAFF	TGCGCCAGCAGCCGAACTGGCACTGAAGCTTTCTTT
TRBJ1-1	.	TRBD1	TRBV5-1	CASSLGGQGDTEAFF	TGCGCCAGCAGCTTAGGCGGACAGGGGGACACTGAAGCTTTCTTT
TRBJ1-1	.	.	TRBV6-6	CASSYRGGPEAFF	TGTGCCAGCAGTTACCGAGGAGGCCCTGAAGCTTTCTTT
TRBJ2-1	.	TRBD2	TRBV24-1	CATSGVETSGVSSYNEQFF	TGTGCCACCAGTGGGGTGGAGACTAGCGGGGTGAGCTCCTACAATGAGCAGTTCTTC
TRBJ2-1	few	TRBD2	TRBV11-2	CASRPAGTSVYNEQFF	TGTGCCAGCAGGCCAGCCGGGACTAGCGTATACAATGAGCAGTTCTTC
TRBJ2-7	.	.	TRBV30	CAGGDSHTSGEQYF	TGTGCCGGAGGGGACAGTCACACCTCTGGGGAGCAGTACTTC
TRBJ1-4	.	.	TRBV5-5	CASSFGDATNEKLFF	TGTGCCAGCAGTTTTGGAGATGCAACTAATGAAAAACTGTTTTTT
TRBJ2-3	once	TRBD2	TRBV5-1	CASSREGGTDTQYF	TGCGCCAGCAGTCGGGAGGGTGGCACAGATACGCAGTATTTT
TRBJ2-5	.	.	TRBV3-1/TRBV3-2	CASSPRGGWVGQRGQYF	TGTGCCAGCAGCCCCAGAGGGGGTTGGGTGGGCCAGAGGGGCCAGTACTTC
TRBJ1-2	.	.	TRBV4-2	CASSQEGALGYTF	TGTGCCAGCAGCCAAGAGGGGGCGCTTGGCTACACCTTC
TRBJ2-1	.	.	TRBV7-6	CASSLAQGSYNEQFF	TGTGCCAGCAGCTTAGCGCAGGGCTCCTACAATGAGCAGTTCTTC
TRBJ1-5	.	.	TRBV19	CASSPRGVNQPQHF	TGTGCCAGTAGTCCCCGGGGGGTTAATCAGCCCCAGCATTTT
TRBJ1-2	.	TRBD1	TRBV18	CASSPPQGARGYTF	TGTGCCAGCTCCCCCCCCCAGGGGGCACGTGGCTACACCTTC
TRBJ2-2	.	.	TRBV6-4	CASRTGLNTGELFF	TGTGCCAGCCGAACAGGGTTGAACACCGGGGAGCTGTTTTTT
TRBJ1-6	.	.	TRBV3-1/TRBV3-2	CASSQGFRVDNSPLHF	TGTGCCAGCAGCCAAGGCTTCAGGGTGGATAATTCACCCCTCCACTTT
TRBJ2-3	once	TRBD2	TRBV7-3	CASSPRGGVGKDTQYF	TGTGCCAGCAGCCCACGGGGGGGCGTAGGAAAAGATACGCAGTATTTT
TRBJ2-1	.	TRBD2	TRBV7-9	CASSLGRASGSYNEQFF	TGTGCCAGCAGCTTAGGTAGGGCTAGCGGCTCCTACAATGAGCAGTTCTTC
TRBJ2-1	.	TRBD2	TRBV6-5	CASSSGTSFRNEQFF	TGTGCCAGCAGCTCCGGGACTAGCTTCCGGAATGAGCAGTTCTTC
TRBJ2-2	.	TRBD1	TRBV28	CASSRQGAVTGELFF	TGTGCCAGCAGTAGACAGGGGGCGGTGACCGGGGAGCTGTTTTTT
TRBJ2-1	.	TRBD1	TRBV29-1	CSVETGGSTYNEQFF	TGCAGCGTTGAAACAGGGGGGTCTACCTACAATGAGCAGTTCTTC
TRBJ2-7	.	.	TRBV7-2	CASSLEPGSYEQYF	TGTGCCAGCAGCTTAGAGCCGGGCTCCTACGAGCAGTACTTC
TRBJ1-3	.	TRBD1	TRBV7-2	CASSSNPAGGGNTIYF	TGTGCCAGCAGCTCAAACCCCGCAGGGGGAGGAAACACCATATATTTT
TRBJ2-1	.	.	TRBV6-5	CASSKTGGSYNEQFF	TGTGCCAGCAGTAAGACAGGCGGTTCCTACAATGAGCAGTTCTTC
TRBJ2-1	.	.	TRBV9	CASSAIRDLYNEQFF	TGTGCCAGCAGCGCCATCCGGGACTTGTACAATGAGCAGTTCTTC
TRBJ2-3	.	TRBD2	TRBV4-3	CASSLTASASGNTDTQYF	TGCGCCAGCAGCTTAACGGCAAGCGCTAGCGGGAACACAGATACGCAGTATTTT
TRBJ1-3	.	.	TRBV15	CATRESAGNTIYF	TGTGCCACCAGAGAGTCTGCTGGAAACACCATATATTTT
TRBJ2-1	.	TRBD1	TRBV5-1	CASSPGQGPHEQFF	TGCGCCAGCAGCCCAGGACAGGGACCACATGAGCAGTTCTTC
TRBJ1-2	.	.	TRBV5-1	CASSLSRTVASNYGYTF	TGCGCCAGCAGCTTGAGTCGGACTGTAGCTTCTAACTATGGCTACACCTTC
TRBJ2-2	.	TRBD2	TRBV4-2	CASSHPTSGGAVGELFF	TGTGCCAGCAGCCATCCCACTAGCGGGGGGGCCGTCGGGGAGCTGTTTTTT
TRBJ1-5	.	.	TRBV5-7	CASSSSGTGCNQPQHF	TGTGCCAGCAGCTCGTCCGGCACAGGGTGCAATCAGCCCCAGCATTTT